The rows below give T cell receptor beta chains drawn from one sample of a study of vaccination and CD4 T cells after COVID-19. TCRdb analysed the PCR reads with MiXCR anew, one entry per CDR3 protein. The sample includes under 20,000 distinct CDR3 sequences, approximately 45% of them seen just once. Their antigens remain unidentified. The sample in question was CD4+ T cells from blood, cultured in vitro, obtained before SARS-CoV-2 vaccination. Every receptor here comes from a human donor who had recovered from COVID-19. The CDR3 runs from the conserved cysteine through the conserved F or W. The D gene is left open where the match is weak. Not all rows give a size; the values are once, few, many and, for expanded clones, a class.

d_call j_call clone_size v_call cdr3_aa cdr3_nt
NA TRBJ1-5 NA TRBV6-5 CASSSRNDNNQPQHF TGTGCCAGCAGTTCCCGCAACGATAACAATCAGCCCCAGCATTTT
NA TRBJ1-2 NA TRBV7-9 CASSLDLGIIYGYTF TGTGCCAGCAGCTTAGATCTAGGCATTATCTATGGCTACACCTTC
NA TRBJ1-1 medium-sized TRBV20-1 CSARGQGAEAFF TGCAGTGCTAGAGGTCAGGGTGCTGAAGCTTTCTTT
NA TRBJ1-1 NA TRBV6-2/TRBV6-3 CASKVAGDTEAFF TGTGCCAGCAAGGTTGCGGGGGACACTGAAGCTTTCTTT
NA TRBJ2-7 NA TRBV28 CASSLLSVLLGEQYF TGTGCCAGCAGTTTACTCTCCGTCCTCCTGGGAGAGCAGTACTTC
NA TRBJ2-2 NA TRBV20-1 CSARLGNTGELFF TGCAGTGCTAGACTAGGGAACACCGGGGAGCTGTTTTTT
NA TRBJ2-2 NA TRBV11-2 CASSSSGGNTGELFF TGTGCCAGCAGCTCCTCCGGGGGGAACACCGGGGAGCTGTTTTTT
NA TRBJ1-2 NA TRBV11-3 CASSLDRGLHGYTF TGTGCCAGCAGCTTAGATCGAGGGCTTCATGGCTACACCTTC
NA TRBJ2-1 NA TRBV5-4 CASSLGGLGSNEQFF TGTGCCAGCAGCTTGGGGGGGCTAGGTAGCAATGAGCAGTTCTTC
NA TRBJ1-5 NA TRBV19 CASSIRGIAEGQPQHF TGTGCCAGTAGTATACGAGGGATAGCAGAGGGTCAGCCCCAGCATTTT
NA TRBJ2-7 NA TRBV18 CASSPDLSYEQYF TGTGCCAGCTCACCGGATCTCTCCTACGAGCAGTACTTC
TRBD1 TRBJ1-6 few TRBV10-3 CAISSGGDSPLHF TGTGCCATCAGCTCAGGGGGGGATTCACCCCTCCACTTT